The 21 T cell receptor beta chains in this list originate from one sample, sequenced in a study of cytomegalovirus exposure and HLA in healthy donors (dated by TCRdb to about 2017). To prepare the library, the immunoSEQ multiplex PCR assay was applied. A mixture of 60 forward primers for TCR Vbeta segments and 13 reverse primers for TCR Jbeta segments was used in the multiplex PCR. What TCRdb holds here is the immuneACCESS table cut down to in-frame rearrangements. Part of the clones is not present; checked against another copy, under half of the missing clones reflect an unresolved V gene, and the others are unexplained. Within this sample are 160,000 or so clones, with around four fifths of them counted one time only. In total, the top ten clones hold 1.3% to 1.5% of the sample. The sample consisted of PBMCs. Receptor source: a woman aged 30 to 39 in good health and CMV-seronegative.

The rearrangement links TRBV29-1 to TRBJ2-5; 7 bases line up with TRBD1. Germline trimming cut 7 bases from V and 4 bases from J; bases unmatched to any gene: 9. This CDR3 region has 13 residues. Germline CDR1 reads SQVTM; CDR2 reads ANQGSEA. The CDR3 bases are TGCAGCGGAGAGACAGGGATACGAGAGACCCAGTACTTC. Translating gives CSGETGIRETQYF.

This sequence joins TRBV11-2 and TRBJ2-1; TRBD1 agrees at 8 bases. With 7 bases clipped from V and 5 bases from J, the junction kept 7 bases outside the gene matches. Germline lookup yields CDR1 SGHAT and CDR2 FQNNGV. This CDR3 has 14 residues. The CDR3 loop is CASTRDRTDNEQFF. CDR3 in DNA: TGTGCCAGCACCAGGGACAGGACGGACAATGAGCAGTTCTTC.

The chain carries TRBV6-1 and TRBJ1-2, with TRBD1 matching 10 bases. Germline values: CDR1 MNHNS, CDR2 SASEGT. The trim removed 7 bases at V and 7 bases at J, leaving 6 bases unmatched. This CDR3 has 13 amino acids. The CDR3 nucleotides are TGTGCCAGCACCTTGACAGGGGGCACTGGCTACACCTTC. This encodes CASTLTGGTGYTF.

The chain has TRBV6-5 and TRBJ1-5; 10 nucleotides line up with TRBD1. With 6 bases clipped from V and 3 bases from J, the junction kept 5 bases outside the gene matches. This CDR3 contains 15 residues. Germline-derived CDR1 and CDR2 are MNHEY and SVGAGI. This CDR3 reads CASRPGTGVNQPQHF. For the CDR3, the DNA is TGTGCCAGCAGACCCGGGACAGGGGTCAATCAGCCCCAGCATTTT.

On this clone itself: This specimen includes other DNA sequences encoding the same CDR3. This chain uses TRBV18 with TRBJ2-5, with D hard to call. Germline V gene sequence: CDR1 KGHSH, CDR2 LQKENI. The V and J ends lost 3 bases and 3 bases respectively, with 5 bases between them. CDR3 length equals 12 residues. CDR3 DNA: TGTGCCAGCTCACCCCTAGAAGAGACCCAGTACTTC. Translating it yields CASSPLEETQYF.

The gene calls are TRBV7-6 and TRBJ2-7, with 10 bases fitting TRBD1. Losses at the gene ends were 3 bases for V and 3 bases for J; bases not matched to a gene: 5. Germline loops: CDR1 SGHVS, CDR2 FNYEAQ. This CDR3 is 15 amino acids long. Here the CDR3 DNA reads TGTGCCAGCAGCTTCGAGACAGGGGGCTTCTACGAGCAGTACTTC. This encodes CASSFETGGFYEQYF.

This rearrangement joins TRBV7-3 to TRBJ1-2; tentatively, D is TRBD1 (5 bases). Germline CDR1 SGHTA, CDR2 FQGTGA. The CDR3 loop spans 13 amino acids. The V end was cut by 0 bases, the J end by 6 bases, with 8 bases between. CDR3 protein: CASSLTGADGYTF. CDR3 DNA: TGTGCCAGCAGCTTAACTGGGGCGGATGGCTACACCTTC.

This clone was recorded once. The CDR3: CASRDGDYGYTF. The CDR3 nucleotides are TGCGCCAGCAGAGACGGGGACTATGGCTACACCTTC. The chain recombines TRBV5-1 with TRBJ1-2; no firm D call. Germline V lookup: CDR1 SGHRS, CDR2 YFSETQ. Trimming stripped 5 bases from V and 3 bases from J, with 8 bases between. The CDR3 runs to 12 residues.

The chain employs TRBV30 and TRBJ1-1, with TRBD1 as a possible D gene (6 bases). This CDR3 has 13 amino acids. Germline V lookup: CDR1 GTSNPN, CDR2 SVGIG (reference sequence). Trimming took off 0 bases at V and 7 bases at J, with 12 bases between the two ends. For the CDR3, the DNA is TGTGCCTGGAGTGTAGCAGGGGTTGGTGAAGCTTTCTTT. It is translated as CAWSVAGVGEAFF.

The CDR3 spells CASTGSGETQYF. The CDR3 coding sequence is TGTGCCAGCACGGGAAGCGGGGAGACCCAGTACTTC. This chain joins TRBV6-5 and TRBJ2-5, with D maybe TRBD2 (6 bases). The CDR3 runs 12 residues. The ends were cut back, 7 bases at V and 5 bases at J, with 11 bases in the middle. Germline CDR1 is MNHEY and CDR2 is SVGAGI.

This chain joins TRBV5-4 and TRBJ1-6; no firm D call. Trimming removed 7 bases from V and 4 bases from J, with 9 bases in between. This CDR3 has 13 residues. Germline CDR1 SGHNT, CDR2 YYREEE (reference sequence). CDR3 sequence: CASAREYNSPLHF. In nucleotides, the CDR3 is TGTGCCAGCGCCCGCGAATATAATTCACCCCTCCACTTT. Full variable domain (remainder filled in from reference TRBV5-4 and TRBJ1-6): ETGVTQSPTHLIKTRGQQVTLRCSSQSGHNTVSWYQQALGQGPQFIFQYYREEENGRGNFPPRFSGLQFPNYSSELNVNALELDDSALYLCASAREYNSPLHFGNGTRLTVT.

V gene TRBV6-4 combines with J gene TRBJ1-1; D might be TRBD1 (5 bases). In germline, CDR1 is MRHNA, CDR2 SNTAGT. The CDR3 totals 14 residues. Trimming stripped 6 bases from V and 1 base from J, with 12 bases between. The CDR3 DNA is TGTGCCAGCAGAAGCGACAGACAGAACACTGAAGCTTTCTTT. This sequence encodes CASRSDRQNTEAFF.

This clone was recorded only once. This chain links TRBV30 with TRBJ2-2; TRBD2 matches 7 bases. CDR1 is GTSNPN and CDR2 is SVGIG in the germline V gene (reference sequence). The CDR3 has 12 residues. V gave up 5 bases and J gave up 6 bases; unmatched junction bases: 3. The CDR3 reads CAWGGGAGELFF. In DNA form, the CDR3 reads TGTGCCTGGGGGGGAGGGGCCGGGGAGCTGTTTTTT.

Only a few counts were recorded for this clone. V gene TRBV6-5 combines with J gene TRBJ1-5; D not resolved. This CDR3 is 14 amino acids long. The germline V gene encodes CDR1 MNHEY and CDR2 SVGAGI. Trimming took 6 bases from V and 7 from J, leaving 16 bases between them. The CDR3 loop is CASSQRRVQQPQHF. The CDR3 DNA sequence: TGTGCCAGCAGCCAACGGAGGGTACAGCAGCCCCAGCATTTT.

This clone was detected ten times or more. CDR3 in amino acids: CASSSLSPLADGYTF. CDR3 coding DNA: TGTGCCAGCAGTTCTCTTTCGCCTCTGGCGGATGGCTACACCTTC. V is TRBV6-1 and J is TRBJ1-2; D is ambiguous. Per the germline V gene, CDR1 is MNHNS and CDR2 is SASEGT. The CDR3 sequence is 15 residues long. The V and J ends lost 5 bases and 6 bases respectively, with 19 bases between them.

This clone was counted once. The chain couples TRBV7-9 to TRBJ1-3, with 7 bases matching TRBD1. The CDR3 loop spans 17 amino acids. V shed 5 bases, J shed 1 base, and the junction held 11 bases outside the gene matches. In germline, CDR1 is SEHNR, CDR2 FQNEAQ (reference sequence). The DNA for the CDR3 is TGTGCCAGCAGCACAGGGGTATTGGAGTTATCTGGAAACACCATATATTTT. Its protein product is CASSTGVLELSGNTIYF.

The rearrangement links TRBV7-9 to TRBJ1-6; perhaps TRBD1 as D (6 bases). Deletions cut 5 bases from V and 5 bases from J, with 10 bases between. From germline, CDR1 is SEHNR and CDR2 FQNEAQ (reference sequence). This CDR3 is built from 14 residues. Here the CDR3 DNA reads TGTGCCAGCAGCCTACGGACAGATAATTCACCCCTCCACTTT. Protein product: CASSLRTDNSPLHF.

This chain joins TRBV19 and TRBJ1-6; 7 positions match TRBD1. This CDR3 has 15 amino acids. J was trimmed by 6 bases and V by 6 bases; bases with no gene match: 8. CDR1 LNHDA and CDR2 SQIVND come from the germline V gene (reference sequence). The CDR3 sequence is CASSLGQEFNSPLHF. The CDR3 bases are TGTGCCAGTAGCCTAGGACAGGAATTTAATTCACCCCTCCACTTT.

This clone occurred a few times. This chain joins TRBV6-5 and TRBJ2-7, with D possibly being TRBD2 (6 bases). Trimming shortened V by 5 bases and J by 6 bases, and 17 bases separated the two germline ends. There are 14 residues in the CDR3. CDR1 and CDR2 (germline): MNHEY, SVGAGI. CDR3 bases: TGTGCCAGCAGTATTCGACGGGGGTTCGGCGAGCAGTACTTC. This encodes CASSIRRGFGEQYF.

A single count supports this clone. The chain joins TRBV21-1 to TRBJ2-7; the D call of TRBD1 is as the table states it, not checked on the DNA. TRBV21-1 is annotated as a pseudogene. CDR3 length equals 16 residues. The CDR3 bases are TGTGCCAGCAGCACCTTTAGGACAGGGGCCCCGGTCGAGCAGTACTTC. As protein: CASSTFRTGAPVEQYF.

This clone has just one count. The chain joins TRBV30 to TRBJ1-6, with a possible D match to TRBD1 (5 bases). The CDR3 has 12 residues. V lost 2 bases and J lost 13, with 12 bases in between. Per germline, CDR1 GTSNPN and CDR2 SVGIG (reference sequence). The CDR3 region has the DNA TGTGCCTGGAGTCCGGGAGGGGCGCCCCTCCACTTT. Its protein is CAWSPGGAPLHF.